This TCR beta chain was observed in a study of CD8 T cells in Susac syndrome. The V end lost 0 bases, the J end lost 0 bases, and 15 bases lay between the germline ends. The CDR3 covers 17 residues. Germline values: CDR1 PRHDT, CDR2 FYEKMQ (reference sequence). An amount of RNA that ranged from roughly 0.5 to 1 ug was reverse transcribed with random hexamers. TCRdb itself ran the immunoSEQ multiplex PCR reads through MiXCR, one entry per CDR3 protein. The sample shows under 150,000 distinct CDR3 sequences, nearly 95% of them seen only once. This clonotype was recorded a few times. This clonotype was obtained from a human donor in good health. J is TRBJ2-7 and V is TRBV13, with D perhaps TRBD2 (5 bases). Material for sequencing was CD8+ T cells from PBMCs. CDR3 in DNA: TGTGCCAGCAGCTTAGGCGCTAGGGCTAGCCTCTCCTACGAGCAGTACTTC. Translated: CASSLGARASLSYEQYF.